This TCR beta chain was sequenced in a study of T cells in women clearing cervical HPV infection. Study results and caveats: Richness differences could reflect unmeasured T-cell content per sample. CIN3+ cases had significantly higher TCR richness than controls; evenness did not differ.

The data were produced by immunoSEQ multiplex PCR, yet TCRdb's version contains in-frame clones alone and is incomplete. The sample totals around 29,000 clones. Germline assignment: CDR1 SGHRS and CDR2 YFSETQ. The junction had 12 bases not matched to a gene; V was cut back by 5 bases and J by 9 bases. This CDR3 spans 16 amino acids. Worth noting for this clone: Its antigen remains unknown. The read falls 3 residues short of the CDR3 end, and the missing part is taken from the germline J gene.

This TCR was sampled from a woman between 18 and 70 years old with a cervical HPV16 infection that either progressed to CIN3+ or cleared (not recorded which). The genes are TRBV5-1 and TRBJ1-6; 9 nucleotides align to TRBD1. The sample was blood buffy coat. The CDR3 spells CASRADVGTGSSPLHF. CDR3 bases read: TGCGCCAGCAGGGCCGACGTCGGGACAGGGTCTTCACCC. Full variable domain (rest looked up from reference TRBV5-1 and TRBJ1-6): KAGVTQTPRYLIKTRGQQVTLSCSPISGHRSVSWYQQTPGQGLQFLFEYFSETQRNKGNFPGRFSGRQFSNSRSEMNVSTLELGDSALYLCASRADVGTGSSPLHFGNGTRLTVT.